This is a list of T cell receptor beta chains from one sample in a study of Graves' ophthalmopathy and Graves' hyperthyroidism. TCRdb called the multiplex PCR reads again in MiXCR, with one record for every CDR3 protein. This table holds 580,000 or so distinct CDR3 sequences, less than 40% found once. Sequences were obtained from peripheral blood or thyroid tissue (not recorded which). Source of these receptors: an adult man with Graves' hyperthyroidism. Each CDR3 is given with its conserved first and last residue. Fields, in order: CDR3 protein, CDR3 DNA, J gene, D gene, V gene, clone size. A D gene is named only where the DNA matches it firmly. Some rows mark clone size as missing; the rest say once, few, many or name a class of expanded clone.

CASAGMDTPYEQYF	TGTGCCAGCGCGGGAATGGACACTCCCTACGAGCAGTACTTC	TRBJ2-7	-	TRBV2	many
CASSHADPKTARTKGYTF	TGTGCCAGCAGCCACGCAGATCCGAAGACGGCGCGGACCAAAGGCTACACCTTC	TRBJ1-2	-	TRBV4-2	few
CASRVGTSYEQYF	TGTGCCAGCAGAGTGGGAACCTCCTACGAGCAGTACTTC	TRBJ2-7	-	TRBV7-8	-
CASKRQGLGTEAFF	TGTGCCAGCAAGCGCCAGGGATTAGGCACTGAAGCTTTCTTT	TRBJ1-1	-	TRBV6-5	-
CSARLAEQETQYF	TGCAGTGCGAGACTAGCGGAGCAAGAGACCCAGTACTTC	TRBJ2-5	TRBD2	TRBV20-1	few
CASSIRGSGGRAGNQPQHF	TGTGCCAGTAGCATAAGGGGCTCGGGGGGAAGGGCGGGCAATCAGCCCCAGCATTTT	TRBJ1-5	-	TRBV19	-
CASSLAFGISSYEQYF	TGTGCCAGCAGCTTGGCCTTCGGAATTAGCTCCTACGAGCAGTACTTC	TRBJ2-7	-	TRBV5-6	few
CASSYTGYEQYF	TGTGCCAGCAGCTACACAGGCTACGAGCAGTACTTC	TRBJ2-7	-	TRBV13	many
CSARSGTANYGYTF	TGCAGTGCTCGTTCCGGGACAGCAAACTATGGCTACACCTTC	TRBJ1-2	TRBD1	TRBV20-1	few
CASSFLGEDTEAFF	TGTGCCAGCAGCTTCCTGGGGGAGGACACTGAAGCTTTCTTT	TRBJ1-1	-	TRBV7-9	many
CAISEVRGYEQYF	TGTGCCATCAGTGAGGTCAGGGGCTACGAGCAGTACTTC	TRBJ2-7	-	TRBV10-3	many
CASSQDLVAGEAFF	TGTGCCAGCAGCCAAGATTTGGTGGCAGGTGAAGCTTTCTTT	TRBJ1-1	-	TRBV3-1	few
CATSAGTVNTEAFF	TGTGCCACCAGCGCCGGGACGGTCAACACTGAAGCTTTCTTT	TRBJ1-1	-	TRBV15	-
CASSLVGGRGDTQYF	TGTGCCAGCAGCTTAGTAGGGGGGCGGGGAGATACGCAGTATTTT	TRBJ2-3	-	TRBV7-2	-
CASSFQRGRGELFF	TGTGCCAGCAGCTTCCAGCGGGGTCGCGGGGAGCTGTTTTTT	TRBJ2-2	TRBD2	TRBV7-8	many
CASSRLAGGMETQYF	TGTGCCAGCAGCCGTCTAGCGGGGGGGATGGAGACCCAGTACTTC	TRBJ2-5	TRBD2	TRBV7-9	many
CASSVESVNTEAFF	TGTGCCAGCAGCGTAGAGTCCGTGAACACTGAAGCTTTCTTT	TRBJ1-1	-	TRBV9	few